This TCR beta chain derives from a study of cytomegalovirus exposure and HLA in healthy donors. As for this clone: Its target is unknown.

PCR was performed using 60 Vbeta and 13 Jbeta primers. Profiling relied on immunoSEQ multiplex PCR, and the TCRdb table lists in-frame clones only, not all of them. The sample has 100,000 to 150,000 clones; approximately 74% are singletons. General study findings and limits: Rarity held for most TCR sequences, but there were some public TCRs that occurred in many donors. Because they were indistinguishable, some V segments, including TRBV6-2 and TRBV6-3, were excluded. Earlier findings revealed that most TCR beta V segments proved productive either about 87% or about 30% of the time. There were several of the most significant clusters that appeared linked to common viral pathogens in a later analysis.

The CDR3 has 14 amino acids. V lost 1 base to trimming and J lost 5 bases, with 11 bases between them. From germline, CDR1 is SGHTA and CDR2 FQGNSA. The source is a man in his forties or fifties in good health and CMV-seropositive. This chain joins TRBV7-2 and TRBJ2-5; no definite D call. Sequencing was performed on PBMCs. CDR3 coding DNA: TGTGCCAGCAGCTTAGAACCGATCGGGGAGACCCAGTACTTC. This codes for CASSLEPIGETQYF. Using reference TRBV7-2 and TRBJ2-5 for the parts outside the CDR3, the full variable domain is GAGVSQSPSNKVTEKGKDVELRCDPISGHTALYWYRQSLGQGLEFLIYFQGNSAPDKSGLPSDRFSAERTGGSVSTLTIQRTQQEDSAVYLCASSLEPIGETQYFGPGTRLLVL.